What follows are 7 T cell receptor beta chains derived from one specimen sequenced in a study of control samples from healthy donors and cancer patients. Libraries were prepared by immunoSEQ multiplex PCR; TCRdb keeps only in-frame clonotypes and omits some of them. The data contain approximately 220,000 clones, roughly 94% of them singletons. Input material: blood. The receptors shown here come from a man aged 50-59 years in good health.

With respect to this clone: The same CDR3 also results from other DNA sequences found in this sample. The V and J genes are TRBV24-1 and TRBJ2-3; D remains unclear. Germline V gene sequence: CDR1 KGHDR, CDR2 SFDVKD. The CDR3 runs 12 residues. With 1 base removed from V and 6 bases from J, the gap between germline ends came to 4 bases. In nucleotides, the CDR3 is TGTGCCACCAGTGATTTTGGGGATACGCAGTATTTT. This gives the protein CATSDFGDTQYF.

This sequence joins TRBV4-1 and TRBJ2-3; D perhaps matches TRBD1 (6 bases). Trimming pared 0 bases from V and 3 bases from J, leaving 13 bases between. CDR3 length: 16 residues. Germline V gives CDR1 MGHRA, CDR2 YSYEKL. The CDR3 DNA reads as TGCGCCAGCAGCCAAGATGGTACCAGGGGTACAGATACGCAGTATTTT. It encodes CASSQDGTRGTDTQYF.

The V gene is TRBV3-1 (or the pseudogene TRBV3-2), the J gene TRBJ1-2; possible D gene TRBD1, 5 bases. The CDR3 is made up of 14 amino acids. Germline CDR1 is LGHDT and CDR2 is YNNKEL (reference sequence). V lost 4 bases to trimming and J lost 4 bases, with 13 bases between them. The CDR3 DNA follows: TGTGCCAGCAGCCCGAATCCGACAGCCTATGGCTACACCTTC. Amino acid sequence: CASSPNPTAYGYTF.

This clone came up once. The chain couples TRBV29-1 to TRBJ2-7; a weak D match, TRBD1 (5 bases). Germline V gene lookup returns CDR1 SQVTM and CDR2 ANQGSEA. The V and J ends lost 6 bases and 2 bases respectively, with 17 bases between them. The CDR3 has 14 residues. This CDR3 reads CSVSGRPNPYEQYF. The CDR3 bases are TGCAGCGTATCAGGGCGACCAAACCCCTACGAGCAGTACTTC.

The chain carries TRBV28 and TRBJ1-5; D gene unclear. Trimming took off 10 bases at V and 0 bases at J, with 7 bases between the two ends. In germline, CDR1 is MDHEN, CDR2 SYDVKM. This CDR3 has 12 residues. CDR3 coding DNA: TGTGCCACCCGCTATAGCAATCAGCCCCAGCATTTT. Translated, it gives CATRYSNQPQHF. Full variable domain (rest looked up from reference TRBV28 and TRBJ1-5): DVKVTQSSRYLVKRTGEKVFLECVQDMDHENMFWYRQDPGLGLRLIYFSYDVKMKEKGDIPEGYSVSREKKERFSLILESASTNQTSMYLCATRYSNQPQHFGDGTRLSIL.

The chain recombines TRBV27 with TRBJ1-2; D possibly corresponds to TRBD1 (5 bases). This CDR3 has 13 amino acids. From germline, CDR1 is MNHEY and CDR2 SMNVEV (reference sequence). V lost 6 bases to trimming and J lost 4 bases, with 12 bases between them. DNA for the CDR3: TGTGCCAGCAGCTTACCCGGGGGCTATGGCTACACCTTC. Translation: CASSLPGGYGYTF.

This rearrangement joins TRBV29-1 to TRBJ2-5, with unresolved D. CDR1 is SQVTM, CDR2 ANQGSEA, per germline. Trimming shortened V by 5 bases and J by 5 bases, and 12 bases separated the two germline ends. The length of the CDR3 is 12 residues. CDR3 sequence (DNA): TGCAGCGTTAAGGACGGTCGGGAGACCCAGTACTTC. It codes for CSVKDGRETQYF.